This TCR beta chain stems from a study of vaccination and CD4 T cells after COVID-19. Study background: Post-COVID draws followed diagnosis by a median 101 days (range 35 to 161).

In regard to this clonotype: The antigen remains unidentified.

The treatment: roughly 10-day PBMC culture with coronavirus spike peptide pools or control peptides (ViraFEST assay). Cultured CD4+ T-cell DNA underwent Oncomine TCR Beta short-read sequencing. A single record per CDR3 protein comes from TCRdb applying MiXCR to the PCR reads. Of 15,000 to 20,000 distinct CDR3 sequences detected, over 65% appear once; the ten largest clones hold roughly 16%. The CDR3 contains 15 residues. The germline V gene has CDR1 DFQATT and CDR2 SNEGSKA (reference sequence). With V trimmed by 3 bases and J by 2 bases, 6 bases remained unmatched. Material: CD4+ T cells from blood, cultured in vitro. The gene calls are TRBV20-1 and TRBJ2-1, with 8 nucleotides matching TRBD2. This receptor was taken from a human donor who had recovered from COVID-19. The CDR3, as DNA: TGCAGTGCTAGGTCCAGCGGGAGCCCCTACAATGAGCAGTTCTTC. Translating gives CSARSSGSPYNEQFF.